This TCR beta chain was sequenced during a study of response to subunit inactivated influenza vaccine. General study results and limits: Each seasonal influenza vaccination recruits few new T cells, the authors suggested.

About this clonotype: Its antigen is undetermined.

The CDR3 runs 14 residues. The germline V gene encodes CDR1 SGHKS and CDR2 YYEKEE (reference sequence). V was clipped by 6 bases and J by 9 bases, with 18 bases between them. TCRdb used MiXCR to reprocess the RT-PCR reads, holding one entry per CDR3 protein. The repertoire holds about 800,000 distinct CDR3 sequences, 21% seen once, with about 10% in the top ten. The sequence came from a man aged 45 to 65 who received an inactivated influenza vaccine. The sample here was PBMCs from blood, taken roughly 5 days after vaccination. The genes are TRBV5-5 and TRBJ2-2, with D perhaps TRBD1 (6 bases). For the CDR3, the DNA is TGTGCCAGCAATGGTGGGACACCGGAGTGGGAGCTGTTTTTT. Translated, it gives CASNGGTPEWELFF.